Each of the 21 T cell receptor beta chains below was sequenced from the same sample in a study of blood T cell repertoires in COVID-19 (dated by TCRdb to the early 2020s). The library was built by means of the immunoSEQ multiplex PCR assay. Sourced from immuneACCESS, this table was stored by TCRdb with only in-frame sequences that have V and J called. A share of the clones is absent; for the studies checked, an unresolved V gene accounts for under half, and the remainder has no known explanation. The sample yields 280,000 or so clones; around 88% were counted once. About 6% of the sample is in the top ten clones. The material sequenced was PBMCs or T cells enriched from blood (not recorded which). The receptors were sampled from a middle-aged woman who had recovered from COVID-19.

For this clone: A much larger clone lies one base from this, so it may be a read error. The CDR3 reads CASSLGTSGNTGELFF. CDR3 DNA sequence: TGTGCCAGCAGCTTGGGGACTAGCGGAAACACCGGGGAGCTGTTTTTT. V usage is TRBV5-4 and J usage is TRBJ2-2; 10 bases are shared with TRBD2. V trimming: 0 bases; J trimming: 2 bases; junction bases outside the gene matches: 1. The CDR3 spans 16 residues. Germline lookup yields CDR1 SGHNT and CDR2 YYREEE (reference sequence).

This sequence joins TRBV9 and TRBJ2-6; perhaps TRBD2 as D (7 bases). V lost 4 bases and J lost 2, with 16 bases in between. The CDR3 consists of 17 residues. Per the germline V gene, CDR1 is SGDLS and CDR2 is YYNGEE. CDR3 residues: CASSLRGGPAGANVLTF. CDR3 in DNA: TGTGCCAGCAGCCTCAGGGGAGGGCCGGCTGGGGCCAACGTCCTGACTTTC.

V gene TRBV5-4 combines with J gene TRBJ2-1; the D gene is possibly TRBD2 (5 bases). Trimming stripped 0 bases from V and 7 bases from J, with 14 bases between. Germline loops: CDR1 SGHNT, CDR2 YYREEE (reference sequence). This CDR3 region has 15 residues. CDR3 coding DNA: TGTGCCAGCAGCTTGGAAGAGGGAGTAGGTAATGAGCAGTTCTTC. Amino acid sequence: CASSLEEGVGNEQFF.

The chain recombines TRBV2 with TRBJ1-2, with 7 nucleotides matching TRBD1. CDR1 and CDR2 from the germline V gene are SNHLY and FYNNEI. This CDR3 region has 12 residues. V was clipped by 7 bases and J by 3 bases; unmatched bases: 2. The DNA for the CDR3 is TGTGCCAGCACCGGGACAGACTATGGCTACACCTTC. It yields the protein CASTGTDYGYTF.

The rearrangement joins TRBV19 to TRBJ2-7; the match to TRBD1 covers 7 bases. V was pared by 5 bases and J by 3 bases, with 4 bases of the junction left unmatched. This CDR3 is built from 13 residues. From germline, CDR1 is LNHDA and CDR2 SQIVND (reference sequence). The CDR3 loop is CASSLTGSYEQYF. CDR3 in DNA: TGTGCCAGTAGTTTGACAGGGAGCTACGAGCAGTACTTC.

This sequence joins TRBV7-2 and TRBJ2-1; D uncertain. The CDR3 length is 13 residues. Germline V gene lookup returns CDR1 SGHTA and CDR2 FQGNSA. V was shortened by 7 bases and J by 7 bases, with 14 bases between the two germline ends. In DNA, the CDR3 is TGTGCCAGCACCATTAGCCCAGTGAATGAGCAGTTCTTC. Translating gives CASTISPVNEQFF.

The chain has TRBV11-2 and TRBJ1-2; TRBD1 matches 8 bases. This CDR3 spans 17 amino acids. The germline V gene has CDR1 SGHAT and CDR2 FQNNGV. Trimming at V came to 2 bases and at J to 4 bases, leaving 12 bases not matched to a gene. The CDR3 sequence is CASSLRDRGPDLYGYTF. As DNA, the CDR3 is TGTGCCAGCAGCTTACGAGACAGGGGCCCAGACCTCTATGGCTACACCTTC.

V gene TRBV7-3 combines with J gene TRBJ2-1; TRBD2 is a possible D gene (6 bases). CDR1 SGHTA and CDR2 FQGTGA come from the germline V gene. V was trimmed by 3 bases and J by 0 bases, leaving 12 bases between them. This CDR3 comprises 16 residues. The CDR3 nucleotides read TGTGCCAGCAGCTTGCTAGCGTTGAGCTCCTACAATGAGCAGTTCTTC. As protein: CASSLLALSSYNEQFF.

Only one count was recorded for this clone. The gene calls are TRBV4-3 and TRBJ1-2; no clear D. V lost 4 bases and J lost 0, with 9 bases in between. CDR1 LGHNA and CDR2 YSLEER come from the germline V gene. CDR3 length: 14 amino acids. CDR3 sequence (DNA): TGCGCCAGCAGCCCGCGGACTACTAACTATGGCTACACCTTC. It specifies CASSPRTTNYGYTF.

This chain connects TRBV27 to TRBJ2-1, with 7 bases matching TRBD2. The germline CDR1 and CDR2 sequences are MNHEY and SMNVEV (reference sequence). The CDR3 totals 15 residues. Germline trimming cut 3 bases from V and 10 bases from J; bases unmatched to any gene: 12. CDR3 coding DNA: TGTGCCAGCAGTTTGAAGAGCGGGATCAAGGGGGAGCAGTTCTTC. It is translated as CASSLKSGIKGEQFF.

The chain links TRBV24-1 to TRBJ1-4; the D gene is possibly TRBD1 (6 bases). Germline V gives CDR1 KGHDR, CDR2 SFDVKD. V lost 10 bases and J 2 bases, leaving 19 bases between the germline ends. The CDR3 sequence is 16 residues long. In DNA, the CDR3 is TGTGCCACGGGAGGGGGGGGCGCATCGACTAATGAAAAACTGTTTTTT. Encoded protein: CATGGGGASTNEKLFF.

The chain employs TRBV7-2 and TRBJ2-3; tentative D call: TRBD2 (6 bases). CDR3 size: 15 residues. From germline, CDR1 is SGHTA and CDR2 FQGNSA. V was pared by 1 base and J by 4 bases, with 12 bases between. The CDR3 sequence is CASSLGGVVSDTQYF. CDR3 nucleotide sequence: TGTGCCAGCAGCTTAGGCGGGGTGGTATCAGATACGCAGTATTTT.

The chain combines TRBV9 with TRBJ2-3; 16 bases map to TRBD2. V trimming: 0 bases; J trimming: 4 bases; junction bases outside the gene matches: 5. Germline V lookup: CDR1 SGDLS, CDR2 YYNGEE. This CDR3 spans 18 amino acids. CDR3 region: CASSVGGTSGREADTQYF. Here the CDR3 DNA reads TGTGCCAGCAGCGTAGGCGGGACTAGCGGGAGGGAAGCAGATACGCAGTATTTT. Drawing the rest from reference TRBV9 and TRBJ2-3, the complete variable domain is DSGVTQTPKHLITATGQRVTLRCSPRSGDLSVYWYQQSLDQGLQFLIQYYNGEERAKGNILERFSAQQFPDLHSELNLSSLELGDSALYFCASSVGGTSGREADTQYFGPGTRLTVL.

This clone came up once. This chain links TRBV2 with TRBJ2-6; D might be TRBD1 (6 bases). CDR1 is SNHLY and CDR2 is FYNNEI in the germline V gene. Between the trimmed V and J ends, which lost 7 bases and 4 bases, there was a span of 17 bases. The CDR3 is made up of 16 amino acids. CDR3 protein: CASTSNRVQGANVLTF. CDR3 nucleotides: TGTGCCAGCACTTCCAACAGGGTCCAAGGGGCCAACGTCCTGACTTTC.

The rearrangement uses TRBV6-5 and TRBJ2-5; TRBD2 agrees at 7 bases. From germline, CDR1 is MNHEY and CDR2 SVGAGI. The CDR3 contains 14 residues. The trim removed 5 bases at V and 5 bases at J, leaving 8 bases unmatched. The CDR3 DNA is TGTGCCAGCAGTAATACCGGGACTAAGGAGACCCAGTACTTC. Protein sequence: CASSNTGTKETQYF.

This clone was picked up one time. The genes are TRBV28 and TRBJ2-1; 7 positions agree with TRBD2. The CDR3 totals 15 residues. Trimming cost V 7 bases and J 6 bases; bases outside gene matches: 12. Germline CDR1 reads MDHEN; CDR2 reads SYDVKM. The CDR3 loop is CASIPLTSRRNEQFF. For the CDR3, the DNA is TGTGCCAGCATCCCACTGACTAGCAGGCGCAATGAGCAGTTCTTC.

For the CDR3, the DNA is TGCAGTGCTAGTTTGGACAGCCCTATATCTAGCAATCAGCCCCAGCATTTT. Amino acid sequence: CSASLDSPISSNQPQHF. This chain connects TRBV20-1 to TRBJ1-5; tentative D call: TRBD1 (6 bases). There are 17 residues in the CDR3. Germline CDR1 reads DFQATT; CDR2 reads SNEGSKA (reference sequence). V gave up 3 bases and J gave up 0 bases, with 18 bases separating them.

This chain uses TRBV7-9 with TRBJ2-7; D perhaps matches TRBD1 (5 bases). Germline loops: CDR1 SEHNR, CDR2 FQNEAQ (reference sequence). The CDR3 runs to 14 residues. V gave up 1 base and J gave up 6 bases, with 13 bases separating them. The CDR3 nucleotides read TGTGCCAGCAGCTTAGAGGGGTTTAGGGGCGAGCAGTACTTC. Its protein product is CASSLEGFRGEQYF.

This clone was seen once. The V call is TRBV28, the J call TRBJ1-2; no definite D call. CDR3 length: 12 residues. The germline V and J ends were trimmed by 7 bases and 0 bases, with 6 bases remaining between them. Germline lookup yields CDR1 MDHEN and CDR2 SYDVKM. The CDR3 nucleotides read TGTGCCAGCACCGCAGCTAACTATGGCTACACCTTC. It is translated as CASTAANYGYTF.

This clone is a singleton in its sample. This chain's CDR3 is CASRAGGREQFF. The CDR3 nucleotides are TGTGCCAGCAGAGCGGGAGGACGTGAGCAGTTCTTC. This sequence joins TRBV6-5 and TRBJ2-1; 9 bases are shared with TRBD2. V shed 6 bases, J shed 9 bases, and the junction held 3 bases outside the gene matches. Germline V gives CDR1 MNHEY, CDR2 SVGAGI. This CDR3 has 12 residues.

The chain employs TRBV9 and TRBJ2-2; TRBD1 matches 7 bases. Germline V gene data show CDR1 as SGDLS and CDR2 as YYNGEE. The CDR3 sequence is 16 residues long. Trimming at V came to 0 bases and at J to 3 bases, leaving 5 bases not matched to a gene. CDR3 nucleotide sequence: TGTGCCAGCAGCGTAGCGAGGCAGGGGGACACCGGGGAGCTGTTTTTT. This gives the protein CASSVARQGDTGELFF.